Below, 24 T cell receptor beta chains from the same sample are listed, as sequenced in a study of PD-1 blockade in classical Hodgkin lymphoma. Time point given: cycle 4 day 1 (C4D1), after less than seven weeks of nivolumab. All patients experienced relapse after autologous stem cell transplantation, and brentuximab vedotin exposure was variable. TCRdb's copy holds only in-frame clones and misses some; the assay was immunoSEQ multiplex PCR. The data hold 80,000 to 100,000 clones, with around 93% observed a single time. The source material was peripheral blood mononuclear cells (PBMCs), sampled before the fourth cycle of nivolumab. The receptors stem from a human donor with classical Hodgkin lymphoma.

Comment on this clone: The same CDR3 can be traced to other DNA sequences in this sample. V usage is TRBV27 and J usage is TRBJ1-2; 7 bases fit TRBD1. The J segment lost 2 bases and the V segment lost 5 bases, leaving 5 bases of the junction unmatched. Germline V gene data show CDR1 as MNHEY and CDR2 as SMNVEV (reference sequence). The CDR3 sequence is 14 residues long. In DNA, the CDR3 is TGTGCCAGCAGTCTCCGACAGGGCAACTATGGCTACACCTTC. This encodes CASSLRQGNYGYTF.

CDR3 region: CASSLYRRMGNTEAFF. The CDR3 DNA follows: TGTGCCAGCAGTTTATACCGGCGGATGGGGAACACTGAAGCTTTCTTT. The V and J genes are TRBV28 and TRBJ1-1; D uncertain. Trimming shortened V by 1 base and J by 1 base, and 13 bases separated the two germline ends. The CDR3 covers 16 residues. The germline V gene encodes CDR1 MDHEN and CDR2 SYDVKM.

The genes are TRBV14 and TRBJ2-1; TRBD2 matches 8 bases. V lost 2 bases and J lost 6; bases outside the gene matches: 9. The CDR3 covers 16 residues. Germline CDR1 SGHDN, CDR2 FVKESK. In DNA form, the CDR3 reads TGTGCCAGCAGCCAAAGTAAAAGCGGGAGAGTCAATGAGCAGTTCTTC. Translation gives CASSQSKSGRVNEQFF.

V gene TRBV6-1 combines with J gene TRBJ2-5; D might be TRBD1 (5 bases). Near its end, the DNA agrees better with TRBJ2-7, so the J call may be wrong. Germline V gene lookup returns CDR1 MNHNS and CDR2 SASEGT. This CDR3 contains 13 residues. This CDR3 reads CASSDQGWYEQYF. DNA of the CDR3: TGTGCCAGCAGTGACCAGGGTTGGTACGAGCAGTACTTC.

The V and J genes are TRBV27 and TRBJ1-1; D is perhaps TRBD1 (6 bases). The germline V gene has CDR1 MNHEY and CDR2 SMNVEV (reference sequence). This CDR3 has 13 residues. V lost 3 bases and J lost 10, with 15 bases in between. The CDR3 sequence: CASSFIQGRVAFF. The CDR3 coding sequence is TGTGCCAGCAGTTTTATCCAGGGGCGGGTAGCTTTCTTT.

CDR3 region: CASSLTGETEAFF. The CDR3 DNA reads TGTGCCAGCAGTCTAACAGGGGAGACTGAAGCTTTCTTT. This chain links TRBV11-3 with TRBJ1-1, with 7 bases that match TRBD1. The CDR3 extends over 13 amino acids. Looked up from germline, CDR1 is SGHNT and CDR2 is YENEEA. Trimming removed 6 bases from V and 5 bases from J; junction bases left unmatched: 6. Drawing the rest from reference TRBV11-3 and TRBJ1-1, the complete variable domain is EAGVVQSPRYKIIEKKQPVAFWCNPISGHNTLYWYLQNLGQGPELLIRYENEEAVDDSQLPKDRFSAERLKGVDSTLKIQPAELGDSAVYLCASSLTGETEAFFGQGTRLTVV.

CDR3 coding DNA: TGTGCCAGCAGTTTATGGGCAGACAATCAGCCCCAGCATTTT. Its translation: CASSLWADNQPQHF. This chain uses TRBV28 with TRBJ1-5; D not resolved. The CDR3 contains 14 residues. Germline V CDR1 and CDR2: MDHEN, SYDVKM. Trimming took off 0 bases at V and 3 bases at J, with 6 bases between the two ends.

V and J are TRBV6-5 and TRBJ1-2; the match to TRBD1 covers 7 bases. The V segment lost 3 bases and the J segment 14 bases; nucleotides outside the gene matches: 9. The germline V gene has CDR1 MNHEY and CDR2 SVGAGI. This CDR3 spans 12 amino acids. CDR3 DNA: TGTGCCAGCAGTTATTCCGACAGGGAAAGAACCTTC. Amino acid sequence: CASSYSDRERTF.

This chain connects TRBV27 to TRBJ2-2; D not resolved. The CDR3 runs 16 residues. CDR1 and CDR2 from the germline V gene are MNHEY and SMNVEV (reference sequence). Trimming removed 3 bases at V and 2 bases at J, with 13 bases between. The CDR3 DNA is TGTGCCAGCAGTTTGGTGTTGGGGAAAAACACCGGGGAGCTGTTTTTT. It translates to CASSLVLGKNTGELFF.

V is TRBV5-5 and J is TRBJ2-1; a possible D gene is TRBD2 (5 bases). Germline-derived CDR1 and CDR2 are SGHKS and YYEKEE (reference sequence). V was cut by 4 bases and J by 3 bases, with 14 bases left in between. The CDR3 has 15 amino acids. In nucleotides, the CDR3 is TGTGCCAGCAGCCCAATACTAGTTATCTACAATGAGCAGTTCTTC. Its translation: CASSPILVIYNEQFF.

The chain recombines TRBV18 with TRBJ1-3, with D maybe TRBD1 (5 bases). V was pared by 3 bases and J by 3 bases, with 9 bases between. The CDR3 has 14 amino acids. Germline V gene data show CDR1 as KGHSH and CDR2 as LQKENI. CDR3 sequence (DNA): TGTGCCAGCTCACCCCCCGACAGTGGAAACACCATATATTTT. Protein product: CASSPPDSGNTIYF.

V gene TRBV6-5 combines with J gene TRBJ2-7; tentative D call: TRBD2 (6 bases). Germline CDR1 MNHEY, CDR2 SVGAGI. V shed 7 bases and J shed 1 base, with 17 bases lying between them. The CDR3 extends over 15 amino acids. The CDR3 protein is CASKKSAGPSYEQYF. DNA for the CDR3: TGTGCCAGCAAAAAATCGGCGGGACCGTCCTACGAGCAGTACTTC.

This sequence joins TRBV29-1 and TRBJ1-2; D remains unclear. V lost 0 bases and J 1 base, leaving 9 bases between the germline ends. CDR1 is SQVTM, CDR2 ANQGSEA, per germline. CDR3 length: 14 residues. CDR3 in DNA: TGCAGCGTTGAAGATCGCGGCAGTAACTATGGCTACACCTTC. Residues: CSVEDRGSNYGYTF. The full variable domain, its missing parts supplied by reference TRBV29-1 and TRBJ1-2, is SAVISQKPSRDICQRGTSLTIQCQVDSQVTMMFWYRQQPGQSLTLIATANQGSEATYESGFVIDKFPISRPNLTFSTLTVSNMSPEDSSIYLCSVEDRGSNYGYTFGSGTRLTVV.

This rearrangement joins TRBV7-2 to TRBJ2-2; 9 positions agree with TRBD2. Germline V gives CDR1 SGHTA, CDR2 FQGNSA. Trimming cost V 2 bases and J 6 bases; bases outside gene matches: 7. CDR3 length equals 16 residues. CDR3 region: CASSLIGGRAPGELFF. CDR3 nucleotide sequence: TGTGCCAGCAGCTTAATAGGCGGGAGGGCCCCCGGGGAGCTGTTTTTT. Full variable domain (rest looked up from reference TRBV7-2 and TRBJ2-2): GAGVSQSPSNKVTEKGKDVELRCDPISGHTALYWYRQSLGQGLEFLIYFQGNSAPDKSGLPSDRFSAERTGGSVSTLTIQRTQQEDSAVYLCASSLIGGRAPGELFFGEGSRLTVL.

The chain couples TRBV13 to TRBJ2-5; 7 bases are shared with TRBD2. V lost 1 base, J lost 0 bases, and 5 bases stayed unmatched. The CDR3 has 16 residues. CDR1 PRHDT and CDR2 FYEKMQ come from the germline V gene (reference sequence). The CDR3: CASSLEREGYQETQYF. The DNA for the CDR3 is TGTGCCAGCAGCTTAGAAAGGGAGGGGTACCAAGAGACCCAGTACTTC.

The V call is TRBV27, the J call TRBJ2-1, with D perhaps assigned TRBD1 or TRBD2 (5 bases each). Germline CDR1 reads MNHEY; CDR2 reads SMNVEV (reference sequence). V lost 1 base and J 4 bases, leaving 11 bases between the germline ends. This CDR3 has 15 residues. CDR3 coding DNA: TGTGCCAGCAGTTTATTGGGTGAGGGGTACAATGAGCAGTTCTTC. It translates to CASSLLGEGYNEQFF.

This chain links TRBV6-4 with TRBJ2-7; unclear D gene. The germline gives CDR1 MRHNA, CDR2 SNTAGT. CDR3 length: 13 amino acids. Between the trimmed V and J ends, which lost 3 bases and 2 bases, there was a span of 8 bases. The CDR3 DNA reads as TGTGCCAGCAGTGAAGGGCCCACCTACGAGCAGTACTTC. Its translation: CASSEGPTYEQYF.

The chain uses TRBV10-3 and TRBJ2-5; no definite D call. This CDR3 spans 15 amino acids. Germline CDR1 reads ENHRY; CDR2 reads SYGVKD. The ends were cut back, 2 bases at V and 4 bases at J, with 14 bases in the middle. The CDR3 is CAISEEIQSGETQYF. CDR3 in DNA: TGTGCCATCAGTGAGGAAATCCAGAGTGGAGAGACCCAGTACTTC.

CDR3 amino acids: CASSYSTSILTEAFF. In nucleotides, the CDR3 is TGTGCCAGCAGTTACTCGACAAGTATCCTAACTGAAGCTTTCTTT. The chain links TRBV6-6 to TRBJ1-1; no definite D call. The V gene's germline CDR1 is MNHNY and CDR2 SVGAGI (reference sequence). V was pared by 0 bases and J by 5 bases, with 13 bases between. This CDR3 comprises 15 residues.

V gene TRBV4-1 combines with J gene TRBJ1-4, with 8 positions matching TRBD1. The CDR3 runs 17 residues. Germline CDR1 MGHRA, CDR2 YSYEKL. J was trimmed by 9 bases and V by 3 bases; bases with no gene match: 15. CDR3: CASSHPLHPDREQKLFF. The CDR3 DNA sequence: TGCGCCAGCAGCCACCCCCTTCACCCGGACAGGGAACAAAAACTGTTTTTT.

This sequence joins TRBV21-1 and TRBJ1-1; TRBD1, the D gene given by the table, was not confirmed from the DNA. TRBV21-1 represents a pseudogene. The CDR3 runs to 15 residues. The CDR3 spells CASSKRTGRNTEAFF. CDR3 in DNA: TGTGCCAGCAGCAAACGGACAGGGCGAAACACTGAAGCTTTCTTT.

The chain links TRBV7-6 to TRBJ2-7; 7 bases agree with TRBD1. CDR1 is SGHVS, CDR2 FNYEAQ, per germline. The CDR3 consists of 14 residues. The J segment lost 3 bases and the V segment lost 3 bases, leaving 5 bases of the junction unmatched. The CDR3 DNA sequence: TGTGCCAGCAGCTTCCGGCAGGGGGACTACGAGCAGTACTTC. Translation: CASSFRQGDYEQYF.

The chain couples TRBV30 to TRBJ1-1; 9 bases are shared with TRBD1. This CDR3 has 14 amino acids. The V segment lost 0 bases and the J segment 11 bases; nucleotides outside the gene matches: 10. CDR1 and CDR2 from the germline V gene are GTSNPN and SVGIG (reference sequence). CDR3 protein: CAWSVTGGAPAAFF. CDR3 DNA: TGTGCCTGGAGTGTTACAGGGGGCGCACCCGCTGCTTTCTTT.

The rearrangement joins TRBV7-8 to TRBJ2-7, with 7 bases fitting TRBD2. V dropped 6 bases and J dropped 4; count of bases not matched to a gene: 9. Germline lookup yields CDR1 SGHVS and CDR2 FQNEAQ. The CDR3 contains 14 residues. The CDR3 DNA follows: TGTGCCAGCAGTTCTAGACTAGCCGAATACGAGCAGTACTTC. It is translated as CASSSRLAEYEQYF.